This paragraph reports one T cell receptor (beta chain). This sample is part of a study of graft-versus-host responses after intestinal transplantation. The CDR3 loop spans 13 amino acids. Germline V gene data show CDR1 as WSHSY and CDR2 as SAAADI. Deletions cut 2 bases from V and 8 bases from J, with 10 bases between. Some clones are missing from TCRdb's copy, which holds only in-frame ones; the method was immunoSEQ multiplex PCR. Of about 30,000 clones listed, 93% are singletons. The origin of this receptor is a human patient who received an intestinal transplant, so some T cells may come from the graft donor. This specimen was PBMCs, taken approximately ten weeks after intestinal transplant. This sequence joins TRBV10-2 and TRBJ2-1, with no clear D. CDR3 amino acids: CASSEVGMYEQFF. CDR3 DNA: TGCGCCAGCAGTGAGGTTGGAATGTATGAGCAGTTCTTC.